Each of the 4 T cell receptor beta chains below was sequenced from the same sample in a study of T-cell memory formation after mild COVID-19. A single record per CDR3 protein comes from TCRdb applying MiXCR to the 5' RACE reads. The sample comprises a few hundred thousand distinct CDR3 sequences, roughly 22% of which are singletons, and around 7.7% rests with the top ten. Sequenced: PBMCs or a T cell subset sorted from them (not recorded which). The receptors were gathered from an adult woman who had mild COVID-19 (a few samples of this study predate the infection). Cell type and time point are not known.

This clonotype appeared a few times. The rearrangement uses TRBV3-1 and TRBJ1-2, with 9 nucleotides matching TRBD1. Germline-derived CDR1 and CDR2 are LGHDT and YNNKEL (reference sequence). V was clipped by 4 bases and J by 7 bases; unmatched bases: 13. CDR3 length: 16 amino acids. CDR3 in DNA: TGTGCCAGCAGCCCCTCCGGGACAGGGTTCCTACGTGGCTACACCTTC. This codes for CASSPSGTGFLRGYTF.

The chain links TRBV4-1 to TRBJ2-6; D possibly corresponds to TRBD1 (5 bases). V lost 0 bases and J 2 bases, leaving 14 bases between the germline ends. Germline assignment: CDR1 MGHRA and CDR2 YSYEKL. The CDR3 is 18 amino acids. The CDR3: CASSQDGAGITGANVLTF. CDR3 sequence (DNA): TGCGCCAGCAGCCAAGATGGGGCAGGCATAACTGGGGCCAACGTCCTGACTTTC.

J is TRBJ2-2 and V is TRBV29-1; D ambiguous. Germline V gene data show CDR1 as SQVTM and CDR2 as ANQGSEA. Trimming took 6 bases from V and 5 from J, leaving 10 bases between them. The CDR3 extends over 12 amino acids. CDR3 DNA sequence: TGCAGCGTCCCGGCCTGGACCGGGGAGCTGTTTTTT. The encoded protein is CSVPAWTGELFF.

V usage is TRBV18 and J usage is TRBJ2-1; D is tentatively TRBD1 or TRBD2 (6 bases each). Germline V gene lookup returns CDR1 KGHSH and CDR2 LQKENI. The ends were cut back, 2 bases at V and 9 bases at J, with 17 bases in the middle. The CDR3 contains 15 residues. The CDR3 nucleotides are TGTGCCAGCTCACCAGGAAGAATGGGGGGCCCTGAGCAGTTCTTC. It codes for CASSPGRMGGPEQFF.